A single sample is the source of the 22 T cell receptor beta chains below, sequenced in a study of T cells in tuberculosis. The repertoire was sequenced with immunoSEQ multiplex PCR; TCRdb's copy has only in-frame clones and lacks some. The sample lists roughly 35,000 clones; about 90% were seen once. Time point of the sample: new active TB diagnosis, blood taken before or within 7 days of starting treatment. Sequencing was performed on PBMCs, taken at tuberculosis diagnosis. The receptors were sampled from an adult with tuberculosis. Some clones in this sample may be carry-over from other donors' samples.

This clone is labeled as medium-sized. The chain links TRBV29-1 to TRBJ1-5; D ambiguous. CDR1 is SQVTM, CDR2 ANQGSEA, per germline. V was cut by 4 bases and J by 4 bases, with 8 bases left in between. This CDR3 has 12 residues. CDR3 bases: TGCAGCGTTGTTTTCGGGAATCAGCCCCAGCATTTT. Its translation is CSVVFGNQPQHF.

The V and J genes are TRBV19 and TRBJ2-7, with 10 bases aligning to TRBD1. Trimming took 8 bases from V and 3 from J; bases not matched to a gene: 10. Germline CDR1 and CDR2: LNHDA and SQIVND (reference sequence). This CDR3 has 15 amino acids. This CDR3 is CASWGPGQGFYEQYF. CDR3 DNA sequence: TGTGCCAGTTGGGGCCCGGGACAGGGGTTCTACGAGCAGTACTTC. The variable domain in full, with the rest retrieved from reference TRBV19 and TRBJ2-7, is DGGITQSPKYLFRKEGQNVTLSCEQNLNHDAMYWYRQDPGQGLRLIYYSQIVNDFQKGDIAEGYSVSREKKESFPLTVTSAQKNPTAFYLCASWGPGQGFYEQYFGPGTRLTVT.

V gene TRBV10-3 combines with J gene TRBJ2-3, with TRBD2 as a possible D gene (5 bases). The V and J ends lost 7 bases and 0 bases respectively, with 14 bases between them. Germline CDR1 ENHRY, CDR2 SYGVKD. The CDR3 length is 15 residues. The CDR3 nucleotides read TGTGCCATCAATGGACGGGGAAGGAGCACAGATACGCAGTATTTT. It is translated as CAINGRGRSTDTQYF.

This clone was detected only a few times. This sequence joins TRBV11-3 and TRBJ2-3, with D possibly TRBD1 on 6 matching bases. Deletions cut 4 bases from V and 4 bases from J, with 9 bases between. The CDR3 has 13 amino acids. Per the germline V gene, CDR1 is SGHNT and CDR2 is YENEEA. The CDR3 sequence: CASSSWTADTQYF. CDR3 nucleotides: TGTGCCAGCAGCTCCTGGACAGCAGATACGCAGTATTTT.

This sequence joins TRBV19 and TRBJ1-1, with TRBD1 as a possible D gene (6 bases). This CDR3 has 15 residues. V was pared by 4 bases and J by 4 bases, with 16 bases between. Germline V gives CDR1 LNHDA, CDR2 SQIVND (reference sequence). CDR3 in DNA: TGTGCCAGTAGTAGCCAGGGTAGGGGGGGCACTGAAGCTTTCTTT. Encoded protein: CASSSQGRGGTEAFF.

This clone was observed a single time. The chain uses TRBV5-1 and TRBJ2-7; 9 bases are a match to TRBD1. This CDR3 region has 17 residues. CDR1 is SGHRS and CDR2 is YFSETQ in the germline V gene. J lost 1 base, V lost 0 bases, and 8 bases had no gene match. CDR3 protein: CASSLAVRDRDSYEQYF. In DNA, the CDR3 is TGCGCCAGCAGCTTGGCAGTCCGGGACAGGGATTCCTACGAGCAGTACTTC.

This chain links TRBV19 with TRBJ2-3, with 8 bases aligning to TRBD2. V lost 4 bases and J lost 1; bases outside the gene matches: 7. Per germline, CDR1 LNHDA and CDR2 SQIVND (reference sequence). CDR3 length equals 16 residues. DNA for the CDR3: TGTGCCAGTAGTACCGGGGGGGCCGGGGGCACAGATACGCAGTATTTT. Residues: CASSTGGAGGTDTQYF. Full variable domain (remainder filled in from reference TRBV19 and TRBJ2-3): DGGITQSPKYLFRKEGQNVTLSCEQNLNHDAMYWYRQDPGQGLRLIYYSQIVNDFQKGDIAEGYSVSREKKESFPLTVTSAQKNPTAFYLCASSTGGAGGTDTQYFGPGTRLTVL.

This chain links TRBV30 with TRBJ1-1; no clear D. V was cut by 0 bases and J by 4 bases, with 9 bases left in between. The CDR3 has 13 residues. Per germline, CDR1 GTSNPN and CDR2 SVGIG (reference sequence). The CDR3 sequence: CAWSVRGGTEAFF. As DNA, the CDR3 is TGTGCCTGGAGTGTACGGGGAGGCACTGAAGCTTTCTTT. The complete variable domain, with remaining parts taken from reference TRBV30 and TRBJ1-1, reads SQTIHQWPATLVQPVGSPLSLECTVEGTSNPNLYWYRQAAGRGLQLLFYSVGIGQISSEVPQNLSASRPQDRQFILSSKKLLLSDSGFYLCAWSVRGGTEAFFGQGTRLTVV.

This clone was counted between two and nine times. The chain is built from TRBV2 and TRBJ2-7, with D tentatively TRBD1 (5 bases). Germline V CDR1 and CDR2: SNHLY, FYNNEI. The ends were cut back, 2 bases at V and 4 bases at J, with 15 bases in the middle. The CDR3 spans 15 residues. The CDR3 sequence is CASSERGAEGYEQYF. The CDR3 DNA is TGTGCCAGCAGTGAAAGGGGCGCTGAAGGGTACGAGCAGTACTTC.

This clone was detected only once. The rearrangement links TRBV6-1 to TRBJ1-3, with 8 bases identical to TRBD1. The CDR3 has 17 amino acids. Per germline, CDR1 MNHNS and CDR2 SASEGT. The junction had 7 bases not matched to a gene; V was cut back by 2 bases and J by 1 base. The CDR3 here is CASSETTGGSSGNTIYF. The DNA of the CDR3 is TGTGCCAGCAGTGAAACTACAGGGGGATCATCTGGAAACACCATATATTTT.

The sample holds one count of this clone. The J gene is TRBJ1-2, the V gene TRBV7-9; D is unclear. The CDR3 covers 15 residues. V lost 0 bases, J lost 7 bases, and 15 bases lay in between. Germline CDR1 is SEHNR and CDR2 is FQNEAQ (reference sequence). Here the CDR3 reads CASSLALLGSVGYTF. The CDR3 bases are TGTGCCAGCAGCTTAGCGCTTTTGGGCAGTGTTGGCTACACCTTC.

This chain joins TRBV23-1 and TRBJ2-3, with D possibly being TRBD1 (6 bases). TRBV23-1 is annotated as an ORF whose role is uncertain. Trimming took 2 bases from V and 10 from J, leaving 13 bases between them. The CDR3 is made up of 13 amino acids. The CDR3, as DNA: TGCGCCAGCAGTCAAGCTTGTGAGGGGGCGCAGTATTTT. Residues: CASSQACEGAQYF.

This clone appeared a single time. Because the CDR3's place on the DNA is in doubt, the DNA is left out and the CDR3 is given as listed by TCRdb. The chain is built from TRBV10-3 and TRBJ1-2; the table's D call, TRBD1, has no DNA check behind it. 14 amino acids form the CDR3, both terminal residues included. Germline assignment: CDR1 ENHRY and CDR2 SYGVKD. The CDR3 is CAISTSGQGGGYTF.

The gene calls are TRBV7-3 and TRBJ1-6; 7 bases fit TRBD1. The CDR3 sequence is 15 residues long. The junction had 11 bases not matched to a gene; V was cut back by 7 bases and J by 8 bases. Germline loops: CDR1 SGHTA, CDR2 FQGTGA. The CDR3 reads CASTLQGISHSPLHF. The CDR3 DNA is TGTGCCAGCACGCTACAGGGGATCTCCCATTCACCCCTCCACTTT.

This chain joins TRBV18 and TRBJ1-1, with 8 bases lining up with TRBD1. This CDR3 spans 15 amino acids. The V gene's germline CDR1 is KGHSH and CDR2 LQKENI. With V trimmed by 4 bases and J by 11 bases, 15 bases remained unmatched. The CDR3 is CASSLTGGQGRSAFF. The DNA for the CDR3 is TGTGCCAGCTCACTGACCGGTGGACAGGGAAGGAGTGCTTTCTTT.

For the CDR3, the DNA is TGTGCCAGCAGTGAAATGGGTACCCCTAGGTACTTC. Translated: CASSEMGTPRYF. The V gene is TRBV6-1, the J gene TRBJ2-7; D is ambiguous. In germline, CDR1 is MNHNS, CDR2 SASEGT. The V gene lost 2 bases and the J gene lost 12 bases, with 14 bases spanning the gap. CDR3 size: 12 residues.

The V and J genes are TRBV6-1 and TRBJ2-7; maybe TRBD1 (6 bases). Trimming took 6 bases from V and 5 from J, leaving 11 bases between them. The germline V gene encodes CDR1 MNHNS and CDR2 SASEGT. The CDR3 is 12 residues long. In DNA, the CDR3 is TGTGCCAGCAGCGCTACAGGGAACGAGCAGTACTTC. Protein: CASSATGNEQYF.

In regard to this clone: The limits of the CDR3 on the DNA are not certain, so only TCRdb's listed CDR3 is given. The chain's CDR3 is CASSKVAQGSHSNQPQHF. This chain connects TRBV21-1 to TRBJ1-5; TRBD1 is the table's D call, not checked against the DNA. TRBV21-1 is shown as a pseudogene. Inclusive of both ends, the CDR3 amounts to 18 amino acids.

The chain is built from TRBV11-2 and TRBJ1-2; TRBD1 matches 9 bases. CDR3 size: 16 residues. V shed 6 bases, J shed 1 base, and the junction held 9 bases outside the gene matches. Germline V gene sequence: CDR1 SGHAT, CDR2 FQNNGV. CDR3 residues: CASRARTGVVNYGYTF. CDR3 DNA sequence: TGTGCCAGCAGAGCCCGGACAGGGGTAGTTAACTATGGCTACACCTTC.

This chain uses TRBV21-1 with TRBJ2-1; the table's D gene call, TRBD2, was not cross checked with the DNA. TRBV21-1 is described as a pseudogene. This CDR3 region has 17 residues. The CDR3 reads CASSCGGAAGSYNEQFF. For the CDR3, the DNA is TGTGCCAGCAGCTGCGGGGGGGCAGCGGGATCCTACAATGAGCAGTTCTTC.

In DNA form, the CDR3 reads TGTGCCAGCAGCGTAGATGAGCGGGGGGGCCCCGAGCAGTACTTC. Its protein is CASSVDERGGPEQYF. The V and J genes are TRBV9 and TRBJ2-7; 10 nucleotides agree with TRBD2. The germline CDR1 and CDR2 sequences are SGDLS and YYNGEE. The J segment lost 6 bases and the V segment lost 0 bases, leaving 6 bases of the junction unmatched. This CDR3 has 15 amino acids.

The chain has TRBV11-2 and TRBJ2-3; maybe TRBD2 (5 bases). Trimming pared 1 base from V and 4 bases from J, leaving 12 bases between. CDR1 and CDR2 (germline): SGHAT, FQNNGV. CDR3 length equals 15 residues. In nucleotides, the CDR3 is TGTGCCAGCAGCTTAGGCGCTTCGGAGGCAGATACGCAGTATTTT. This gives the protein CASSLGASEADTQYF.